The clone carrying this TCR beta chain occurred a few times. Its target is not known. The sample comes from a study of T cells after yellow fever vaccination. Study information: It was SMART-Seq v4 Ultra Low Input that prepared the fractions with low cell numbers.

Whole-study findings and limits: Most primary-vaccination clones reappeared after the booster (approximately 95% CD4, 85% to 90% CD8). The bulk population could contribute abundant contaminating clonotypes to FACS-sorted repertoires.

Production of TCR cDNA was by 5'RACE template switching, which also added a universal primer site and UMIs. TCRdb analysed the 5' RACE reads with MiXCR anew, one entry per CDR3 protein. The data show 250,000 to 350,000 distinct CDR3 sequences, 7.5% to 9% seen once. Trimming left V 0 bases short and J 1 base short, with 19 bases between. The length of the CDR3 is 20 residues. Per the germline V gene, CDR1 is MGHRA and CDR2 is YSYEKL. This sequence was found in a man younger than 30 who received the YFV17D yellow fever vaccine. Sequenced material: CD4+ T cells sorted from PBMCs, taken 5 days after the yellow fever booster vaccination. V usage is TRBV4-1 and J usage is TRBJ1-6; D might be TRBD1 (5 bases). The CDR3 DNA follows: TGCGCCAGCAGCCAAGATCCCCCCAGGGTAGGGATGTCCTATAATTCACCCCTCCACTTT. Its protein product is CASSQDPPRVGMSYNSPLHF.